These 3 T cell receptor beta chains came from one sample sequenced in a study of shared clonotypes between healthy human individuals. TCRdb keeps only in-frame clones here, not all; method: immunoSEQ multiplex PCR. Of 2 million to 2.5 million clones listed, approximately 95% were seen once; the top ten hold approximately 0.4%. The sample was naive CD4+ T cells from PBMCs. Subset specified: CD45RA+ positively selected. Every receptor here comes from a man younger than 35 in good health. Some clones in this sample may be carry-over from other donors' samples.

The chain has TRBV18 and TRBJ2-5; D is ambiguous. The CDR3 runs 14 residues. Germline CDR1 KGHSH, CDR2 LQKENI. The V and J ends lost 2 bases and 2 bases respectively, with 9 bases between them. The CDR3 region has the DNA TGTGCCAGCTCACCAGCCCCAACGCAAGAGACCCAGTACTTC. This translates into CASSPAPTQETQYF.

The chain joins TRBV5-6 to TRBJ1-2, with TRBD1 identical over 9 bases. There are 13 residues in the CDR3. In germline, CDR1 is SGHDT, CDR2 YYEEEE. Trimming cost V 3 bases and J 7 bases; bases outside gene matches: 4. CDR3 amino acids: CASSWDRVGGYTF. The CDR3 nucleotides read TGTGCCAGCAGCTGGGACAGGGTAGGTGGCTACACCTTC.

V usage is TRBV15 and J usage is TRBJ2-2, with 8 bases lining up with TRBD2. CDR1 and CDR2 from the germline V gene are LNHNV and YYDKDF (reference sequence). V lost 0 bases to trimming and J lost 4 bases; unmatched junction nucleotides: 7. CDR3 size: 17 residues. As DNA, the CDR3 is TGTGCCACCAGCAGAGATCGACTAGCGAAGGTCACCGGGGAGCTGTTTTTT. Protein: CATSRDRLAKVTGELFF. The whole variable domain, filled in from reference TRBV15 and TRBJ2-2, reads DAMVIQNPRYQVTQFGKPVTLSCSQTLNHNVMYWYQQKSSQAPKLLFHYYDKDFNNEADTPDNFQSRRPNTSFCFLDIRSPGLGDTAMYLCATSRDRLAKVTGELFFGEGSRLTVL.